What follows are 5 T cell receptor beta chains derived from one specimen sequenced in a study of regulatory T cells in long-lasting Graves disease. Time point here: persistent/refractory GD, antithyroid drugs over 5 years with positive TRAb. From PBMCs, RNA was extracted and then used to make the TCR library. CDR3 regions were amplified by Arm-PCR using iRepertoire HTBI primers to build TCR beta libraries. TCRdb re-analysed the multiplex PCR reads in MiXCR, keeping a single row per CDR3 protein. Of a few hundred thousand distinct CDR3 sequences listed, about a quarter are singletons. The starting material was peripheral blood mononuclear cells (PBMCs), obtained when the disease was refractory, from a patient treated with antithyroid drugs. These receptors all stem from a female donor with Graves disease.

This clonotype showed up many times. This chain uses TRBV12-3 or TRBV12-4 with TRBJ2-7; maybe TRBD2 (6 bases). The CDR3 totals 15 residues. The V and J ends lost 5 bases and 0 bases respectively, with 14 bases between them. The CDR3 region has the DNA TGTGCCAGCAGTCCGATGGAGGGCCTCTCCTACGAGCAGTACTTC. Protein sequence: CASSPMEGLSYEQYF.

As for this clonotype: This sequence may be a read error, since a much larger clone differs from it by one base. The chain links TRBV2 to TRBJ2-5; possibly TRBD1 for D (7 bases). Germline loops: CDR1 SNHLY, CDR2 FYNNEI. V was cut by 6 bases and J by 4 bases, with 18 bases left in between. The CDR3 has 15 residues. CDR3 nucleotide sequence: TGTGCCAGCAGGGTGGCAGGGGGGATCCCAGAGACCCAGTACTTC. Amino acids: CASRVAGGIPETQYF.

V and J are TRBV19 and TRBJ2-7; 9 bases align to TRBD1. The CDR3 extends over 15 amino acids. Germline CDR1 reads LNHDA; CDR2 reads SQIVND (reference sequence). Unmatched junction bases numbered 8, after V lost 3 bases and J lost 5 bases. This CDR3 reads CASSISGTGINEQYF. CDR3 sequence (DNA): TGTGCCAGTAGTATTTCCGGGACAGGGATCAACGAGCAGTACTTC.

The V and J genes are TRBV19 and TRBJ1-5, with D perhaps matching TRBD1 (5 bases). Per germline, CDR1 LNHDA and CDR2 SQIVND (reference sequence). V gave up 7 bases and J gave up 6 bases, with 16 bases separating them. CDR3 length equals 14 residues. CDR3 nucleotides: TGTGCCAGTATGGTGGGCAGGGCCACTCAGCCCCAGCATTTT. Translation gives CASMVGRATQPQHF.

In its sample, this clonotype was seen a few times. The chain is built from TRBV4-1 and TRBJ2-5; D is undetermined. Per germline, CDR1 MGHRA and CDR2 YSYEKL. The V gene lost 1 base and the J gene lost 6 bases, with 18 bases spanning the gap. The CDR3 covers 16 residues. Here the CDR3 reads CASSQGAARGGKTQYF. DNA for the CDR3: TGCGCCAGCAGCCAAGGCGCAGCTAGAGGCGGAAAGACCCAGTACTTC.